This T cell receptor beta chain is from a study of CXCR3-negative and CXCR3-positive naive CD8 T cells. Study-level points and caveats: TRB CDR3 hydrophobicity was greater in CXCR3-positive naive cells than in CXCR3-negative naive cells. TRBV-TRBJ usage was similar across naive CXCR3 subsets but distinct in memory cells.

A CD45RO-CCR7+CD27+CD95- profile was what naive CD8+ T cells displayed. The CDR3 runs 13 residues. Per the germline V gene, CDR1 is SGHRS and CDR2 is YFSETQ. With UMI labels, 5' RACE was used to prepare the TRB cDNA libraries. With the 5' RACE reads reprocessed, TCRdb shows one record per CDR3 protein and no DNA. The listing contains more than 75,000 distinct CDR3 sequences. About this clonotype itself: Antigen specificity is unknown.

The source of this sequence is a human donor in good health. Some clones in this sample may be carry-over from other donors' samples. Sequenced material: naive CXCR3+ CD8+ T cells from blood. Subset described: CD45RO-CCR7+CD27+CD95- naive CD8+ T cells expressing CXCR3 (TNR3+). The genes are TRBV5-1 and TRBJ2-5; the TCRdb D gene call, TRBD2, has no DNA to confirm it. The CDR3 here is CASADGGEETQYF.